Shown below are 19 T cell receptor beta chains from a single sample sequenced in a study of Graves' ophthalmopathy and Graves' hyperthyroidism. TCR beta CDR3 regions were amplified from RNA transcripts. An opening RT-PCR round employed HTBI primers and preceded a second-round multiplex PCR. TCRdb re-called the multiplex PCR reads with MiXCR, one entry per CDR3 protein. Of under 350,000 distinct CDR3 sequences in the sample, roughly 15% were seen once. The sequenced material came from peripheral blood. The source of these receptors is an adult man with Graves' ophthalmopathy.

In this sample, this clonotype turned up many times. The chain employs TRBV19 and TRBJ2-4; 9 positions match TRBD1. The V and J ends lost 4 bases and 0 bases, in that order; junction bases with no gene match: 4. Germline V lookup: CDR1 LNHDA, CDR2 SQIVND (reference sequence). The CDR3 length is 16 residues. CDR3 nucleotide sequence: TGTGCCAGTAGTACCGGACAGGGGATAGCCAAAAACATTCAGTACTTC. It translates to CASSTGQGIAKNIQYF.

This clonotype appeared many times. The rearrangement joins TRBV4-3 to TRBJ2-4; no clear D. There are 14 residues in the CDR3. Germline CDR1 is LGHNA and CDR2 is YSLEER. V lost 0 bases, J lost 5 bases, and 8 bases lay in between. CDR3 DNA: TGCGCCAGCAGCCAAGACTACCCCCAAAACATTCAGTACTTC. Protein: CASSQDYPQNIQYF.

This clonotype was found many times. J is TRBJ1-5 and V is TRBV27; D perhaps matches TRBD1 (6 bases). Germline CDR1 and CDR2: MNHEY and SMNVEV (reference sequence). CDR3 length equals 16 residues. V dropped 5 bases and J dropped 0 bases, with 14 bases sitting between them. For the CDR3, the DNA is TGTGCCAGCAGTCCACAGGGCCCCGATAGCAATCAGCCCCAGCATTTT. Amino acids: CASSPQGPDSNQPQHF.

This clonotype has at least ten counts. This chain joins TRBV20-1 and TRBJ2-2, with 12 nucleotides matching TRBD2. The J segment lost 2 bases and the V segment lost 2 bases, leaving 3 bases of the junction unmatched. The CDR3 totals 16 residues. Germline V gives CDR1 DFQATT, CDR2 SNEGSKA (reference sequence). The CDR3 loop is CSARRGLAGNTGELFF. CDR3 in DNA: TGCAGTGCTAGACGGGGACTAGCGGGCAACACCGGGGAGCTGTTTTTT.

As for this clonotype: A much larger clone differs from this one at a single base, so this may be a read error. The J gene is TRBJ1-5, the V gene TRBV20-1; D gene uncertain. From germline, CDR1 is DFQATT and CDR2 SNEGSKA (reference sequence). CDR3 size: 13 residues. Trimming removed 7 bases from V and 0 bases from J, with 10 bases in between. CDR3 region: CSVWAYSNQPQHF. As DNA, the CDR3 is TGCAGTGTTTGGGCCTATAGCAATCAGCCCCAGCATTTT.

This clonotype was found many times. J is TRBJ2-2 and V is TRBV3-1, with 8 bases fitting TRBD1. Germline CDR1 is LGHDT and CDR2 is YNNKEL (reference sequence). The CDR3 totals 16 residues. V trimming: 4 bases; J trimming: 7 bases; junction bases outside the gene matches: 11. The DNA for the CDR3 is TGTGCCAGCAGCCCCTTCGACAGGGGCGGTATCGGGGAGCTGTTTTTT. This gives the protein CASSPFDRGGIGELFF.

This clonotype has at least ten counts. This chain links TRBV30 with TRBJ1-5; 10 bases line up with TRBD1. Trimming cost V 3 bases and J 6 bases; bases outside gene matches: 11. This CDR3 has 16 residues. Germline assignment: CDR1 GTSNPN and CDR2 SVGIG (reference sequence). In DNA form, the CDR3 reads TGTGCCTGGAGGCACAAGGACAGGGGGGCAGGTCAGCCCCAGCATTTT. Its translation: CAWRHKDRGAGQPQHF.

The chain is built from TRBV10-3 and TRBJ2-1, with D possibly being TRBD2 (7 bases). The CDR3 totals 14 residues. CDR1 and CDR2 (germline): ENHRY, SYGVKD. V was shortened by 6 bases and J by 2 bases, with 11 bases between the two germline ends. The CDR3 coding sequence is TGTGCCATCAGGGGGGGGGACACCTACAATGAGCAGTTCTTC. Its protein product is CAIRGGDTYNEQFF.

A few counts support this clonotype. The chain links TRBV4-1 to TRBJ1-2; 7 bases are shared with TRBD1. CDR1 and CDR2 from the germline V gene are MGHRA and YSYEKL. The CDR3 runs 19 residues. V lost 1 base to trimming and J lost 4 bases; unmatched junction nucleotides: 18. CDR3 sequence (DNA): TGCGCCAGCAGCCAAGTTTTTGGGACAACAGGGGAGAACCCCTATGGCTACACCTTC. Protein product: CASSQVFGTTGENPYGYTF.

This clonotype was seen only a few times. This chain connects TRBV3-1 to TRBJ1-5; TRBD1 might be the D (5 bases). The germline CDR1 and CDR2 sequences are LGHDT and YNNKEL (reference sequence). Between the trimmed V and J ends, which lost 4 bases and 1 base, there was a span of 17 bases. The CDR3 consists of 17 residues. The CDR3 sequence: CASSPHPGAGSNQPQHF. The CDR3 DNA is TGTGCCAGCAGCCCCCACCCCGGGGCGGGAAGCAATCAGCCCCAGCATTTT.

In its sample, this clonotype was seen many times. The chain employs TRBV6-5 and TRBJ1-2, with D perhaps TRBD1 (5 bases). CDR1 MNHEY and CDR2 SVGAGI come from the germline V gene. The CDR3 is 15 amino acids. Between the trimmed V and J ends, which lost 6 bases and 0 bases, there was a span of 14 bases. Here the CDR3 DNA reads TGTGCCAGCAGGAGAAGGACAAACCCTAACTATGGCTACACCTTC. Amino acid sequence: CASRRRTNPNYGYTF.

This clonotype has a count of ten or more. The chain couples TRBV15 to TRBJ2-7; 9 positions agree with TRBD1. Trimming took 5 bases from V and 5 from J; bases not matched to a gene: 7. Germline-derived CDR1 and CDR2 are LNHNV and YYDKDF (reference sequence). The CDR3 consists of 14 residues. The DNA of the CDR3 is TGTGCCACCAGCCCCCGGACAGGGGTCCACGAGCAGTACTTC. As protein: CATSPRTGVHEQYF.

This clonotype was recorded at least ten times. The chain joins TRBV30 to TRBJ1-1; no clear D. Germline CDR1 and CDR2: GTSNPN and SVGIG (reference sequence). Trimming stripped 5 bases from V and 3 bases from J, with 13 bases between. The CDR3 length is 13 residues. The CDR3 DNA follows: TGTGCCTGGGCAAAAAGTGGGCACACTGAAGCTTTCTTT. Translated, it gives CAWAKSGHTEAFF.

This clonotype appeared many times. This rearrangement joins TRBV11-2 to TRBJ2-7; unclear D gene. The CDR3 consists of 11 residues. Per germline, CDR1 SGHAT and CDR2 FQNNGV. V lost 2 bases and J 5 bases, leaving 4 bases between the germline ends. The CDR3 nucleotides are TGTGCCAGCAGCTTAACGAACGAGCAGTACTTC. This translates into CASSLTNEQYF.

At least ten counts were recorded for this clonotype. The chain has TRBV25-1 and TRBJ1-1, with TRBD1 matching 10 bases. This CDR3 is 16 amino acids long. Germline V gene lookup returns CDR1 MGHDK and CDR2 SYGVNS. The J segment lost 5 bases and the V segment lost 2 bases, leaving 8 bases of the junction unmatched. The CDR3 spells CASSEGWTGGRTEAFF. Here the CDR3 DNA reads TGTGCCAGCAGTGAAGGCTGGACAGGGGGAAGGACTGAAGCTTTCTTT. Based on the CDR3 plus reference TRBV25-1 and TRBJ1-1, the full variable domain is EADIYQTPRYLVIGTGKKITLECSQTMGHDKMYWYQQDPGMELHLIHYSYGVNSTEKGDLSSESTVSRIRTEHFPLTLESARPSHTSQYLCASSEGWTGGRTEAFFGQGTRLTVV.

This clonotype was counted ten times or more. The genes are TRBV4-3 and TRBJ2-7, with 7 bases fitting TRBD1. The CDR3 is 17 residues long. Germline V gene lookup returns CDR1 LGHNA and CDR2 YSLEER. V trimming: 2 bases; J trimming: 2 bases; junction bases outside the gene matches: 12. The CDR3 DNA reads as TGCGCCAGCAGCCAATCTCTCCAACAGGGGTGGACCTACGAGCAGTACTTC. Translation: CASSQSLQQGWTYEQYF.

There are many counts of this clonotype. As DNA, the CDR3 is TGTGCCAGCAGCTTAGGACCGGGGCATAACACTGAAGCTTTCTTT. This sequence encodes CASSLGPGHNTEAFF. The V call is TRBV11-1, the J call TRBJ1-1, with D perhaps TRBD1 (5 bases). V gave up 1 base and J gave up 2 bases, with 11 bases separating them. The CDR3 is made up of 15 amino acids. Germline lookup yields CDR1 SGHAT and CDR2 FQDESV (reference sequence).

This clonotype was detected ten times or more. The chain is built from TRBV28 and TRBJ2-1; 7 bases are shared with TRBD2. The CDR3 loop spans 14 amino acids. V was clipped by 5 bases and J by 7 bases; unmatched bases: 8. CDR1 is MDHEN, CDR2 SYDVKM, per germline. The CDR3 here is CASSLSPGGNEQFF. For the CDR3, the DNA is TGTGCCAGCAGTCTCTCCCCCGGGGGGAATGAGCAGTTCTTC.

This clonotype was counted ten times or more. V usage is TRBV20-1 and J usage is TRBJ2-5; 8 bases align to TRBD2. J gave up 4 bases and V 5 bases, and 6 bases lay outside the gene matches. CDR1 DFQATT and CDR2 SNEGSKA come from the germline V gene (reference sequence). This CDR3 is built from 13 residues. The CDR3 loop reads CSAFGGATETQYF. The CDR3 DNA reads TGCAGTGCTTTCGGGGGGGCCACAGAGACCCAGTACTTC.